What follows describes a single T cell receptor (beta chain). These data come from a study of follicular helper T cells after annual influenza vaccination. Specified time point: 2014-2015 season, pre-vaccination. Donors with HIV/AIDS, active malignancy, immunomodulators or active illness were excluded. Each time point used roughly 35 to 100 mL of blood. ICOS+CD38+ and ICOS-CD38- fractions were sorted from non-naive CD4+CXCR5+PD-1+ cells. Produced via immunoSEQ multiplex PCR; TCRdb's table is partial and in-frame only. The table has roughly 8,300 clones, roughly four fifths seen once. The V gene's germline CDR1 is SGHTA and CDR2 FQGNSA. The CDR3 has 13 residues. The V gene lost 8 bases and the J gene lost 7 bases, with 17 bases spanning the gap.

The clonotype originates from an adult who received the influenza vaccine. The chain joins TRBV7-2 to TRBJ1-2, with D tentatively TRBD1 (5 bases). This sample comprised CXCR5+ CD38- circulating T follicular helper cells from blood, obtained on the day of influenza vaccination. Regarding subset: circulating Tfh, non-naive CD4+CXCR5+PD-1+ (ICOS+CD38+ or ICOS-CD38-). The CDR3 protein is CASVSTGASGYTF. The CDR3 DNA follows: TGTGCCAGCGTATCCACCGGGGCTAGTGGCTACACCTTC.